Presented here are 10 T cell receptor beta chains from one specimen sequenced in a study of Tregs in tolerant kidney transplant recipients. TCRdb's table, derived via immunoSEQ multiplex PCR, lists solely in-frame clones and lacks some. The sample records over 60,000 clones, around 84% being singletons. Sequenced sample: CD4+ T cells from blood. These receptor sequences come from a human donor in good health.

The chain employs TRBV5-1 and TRBJ2-7; TRBD1 aligns across 7 bases. Germline V gives CDR1 SGHRS, CDR2 YFSETQ. This CDR3 has 16 amino acids. V lost 0 bases and J lost 0; bases outside the gene matches: 6. In nucleotides, the CDR3 is TGCGCCAGCAGCTTGGGGAAATGGGACAGCTCCTACGAGCAGTACTTC. It encodes CASSLGKWDSSYEQYF.

The chain uses TRBV7-2 and TRBJ2-3; TRBD1 agrees at 7 bases. Germline V gives CDR1 SGHTA, CDR2 FQGNSA. The V gene end was trimmed by 4 bases and the J gene end by 0 bases; junction bases not matched to a gene: 7. This CDR3 is built from 16 residues. The CDR3 here is CASSSRGTPSTDTQYF. The DNA for the CDR3 is TGTGCCAGCAGCTCCAGGGGGACACCAAGCACAGATACGCAGTATTTT.

This clone was counted once. This chain joins TRBV28 and TRBJ1-5, with D uncertain. The germline V gene has CDR1 MDHEN and CDR2 SYDVKM. Trimming took off 3 bases at V and 3 bases at J, with 9 bases between the two ends. The CDR3 length is 14 residues. In DNA, the CDR3 is TGTGCCAGCAGTTTGGCCAGGTTCAATCAGCCCCAGCATTTT. Its translation: CASSLARFNQPQHF.

The chain is built from TRBV27 and TRBJ2-2, with D uncertain. Looked up from germline, CDR1 is MNHEY and CDR2 is SMNVEV (reference sequence). This CDR3 has 14 residues. Trimming removed 2 bases from V and 1 base from J, with 5 bases in between. CDR3 loop: CASSLRRNTGELFF. The DNA for the CDR3 is TGTGCCAGCAGTTTAAGGAGGAACACCGGGGAGCTGTTTTTT.

The chain recombines TRBV7-2 with TRBJ2-3; the match to TRBD1 covers 9 bases. Germline CDR1 and CDR2: SGHTA and FQGNSA. The CDR3 spans 15 residues. J lost 6 bases, V lost 5 bases, and 9 bases had no gene match. The CDR3 here is CASSILTGGADTQYF. CDR3 nucleotide sequence: TGTGCCAGCAGCATCCTCACAGGGGGCGCGGATACGCAGTATTTT.

The chain links TRBV7-9 to TRBJ1-2; tentative D call: TRBD1 (5 bases). CDR1 SEHNR and CDR2 FQNEAQ come from the germline V gene (reference sequence). This CDR3 spans 11 amino acids. V gave up 6 bases and J gave up 7 bases, with 9 bases separating them. CDR3 in amino acids: CASRDGAGYTF. Written as DNA, the CDR3 is TGTGCCAGCAGGGACGGGGCTGGCTACACCTTC. Together with reference TRBV7-9 and TRBJ1-2, the CDR3 gives the full variable domain: DTGVSQNPRHKITKRGQNVTFRCDPISEHNRLYWYRQTLGQGPEFLTYFQNEAQLEKSRLLSDRFSAERPKGSFSTLEIQRTEQGDSAMYLCASRDGAGYTFGSGTRLTVV.

The V call is TRBV2, the J call TRBJ2-3, with D unresolved. Germline loops: CDR1 SNHLY, CDR2 FYNNEI. The ends were cut back, 4 bases at V and 6 bases at J, with 8 bases in the middle. The CDR3 is 12 residues long. As DNA, the CDR3 is TGTGCCAGCAGTGGATTCGTGGATACGCAGTATTTT. Translated: CASSGFVDTQYF.

Note on this clone: A junction boundary mismatches the germline segment, possibly from a read error. The chain recombines TRBV2 with TRBJ2-5; the match to TRBD1 covers 8 bases. Germline CDR1 is SNHLY and CDR2 is FYNNEI. The CDR3 runs 15 residues. Here the CDR3 reads CASRDTGGSGETRYF. CDR3 bases: TGTGCCAGCAGAGATACAGGGGGTAGTGGTGAGACCCGGTACTTC.

J is TRBJ2-7 and V is TRBV4-3; the D call may be TRBD1 or TRBD2 (5 bases each). The germline V gene has CDR1 LGHNA and CDR2 YSLEER. V lost 4 bases and J lost 0, with 16 bases in between. The CDR3 totals 16 residues. CDR3 residues: CASSPSGGPSSYEQYF. For the CDR3, the DNA is TGCGCCAGCAGCCCATCTGGGGGACCGTCCTCCTACGAGCAGTACTTC.

The rearrangement uses TRBV4-1 and TRBJ1-3, with TRBD1 matching 9 bases. V shed 6 bases and J 3 bases; nucleotides not matched to a gene: 6. CDR3 length: 15 residues. Germline V gene data show CDR1 as MGHRA and CDR2 as YSYEKL. The CDR3 bases are TGCGCCAGCAGAGGACAGGGGAGAAGTGGAAACACCATATATTTT. Translating it yields CASRGQGRSGNTIYF.